This T cell receptor (beta chain) was profiled in a study of brain T cells in children with intractable seizures. Assay used: immunoSEQ multiplex PCR; TCRdb lists only in-frame clones, some missing. The sample records roughly 80,000 clones, roughly 89% being singletons. The sequenced cases were selected for having the highest brain T cell transcript signatures. Before surgery, patients took at least one anti-epileptic drug. With respect to this clone: Antigen unknown.

V gave up 0 bases and J gave up 2 bases, with 9 bases separating them. This CDR3 spans 14 amino acids. The germline V gene encodes CDR1 SGHKS and CDR2 YYEKEE (reference sequence). Study outcomes and limitations: Absence of clones before surgery may stem from lower sequencing depth.

This sequence was found in a girl between 2 and 10 years old with Rasmussen encephalitis and intractable seizures. This specimen was peripheral blood, taken at surgery. The chain joins TRBV5-5 to TRBJ2-7, with unresolved D. The CDR3 protein is CASSLGSGTYEQYF. DNA for the CDR3: TGTGCCAGCAGCTTGGGTTCAGGAACCTACGAGCAGTACTTC.